Given below is one TCR beta chain in context. Reverse transcription of about 0.45 to 1 ug RNA was performed with random hexamers. TCRdb recomputed calls from the immunoSEQ multiplex PCR reads with MiXCR, one row per CDR3 protein. Of tens of thousands of distinct CDR3 sequences listed, more than 85% are singletons. These data originate in a study of CD8 T cells in Susac syndrome. This CDR3 is built from 13 residues. Germline V gene lookup returns CDR1 GTSNPN and CDR2 SVGIG (reference sequence). The V end lost 5 bases, the J end lost 5 bases, and 12 bases lay between the germline ends. The sequenced sample consisted of CD8+ T cells from PBMCs. The chain combines TRBV30 with TRBJ2-2, with D maybe TRBD2 (7 bases). This sequence originates from a human donor with Susac syndrome. In nucleotides, the CDR3 is TGTGCCTGGCTACAGGGAGGGACCGGGGAGCTGTTTTTT. It encodes CAWLQGGTGELFF.